Listed below are T cell receptor beta chains from one sample, sequenced in a study of control samples from healthy donors and cancer patients. This table comes from immunoSEQ multiplex PCR, and its TCRdb copy is limited to in-frame clones, with some not included. Of roughly 20,000 clones listed, 82% were seen once; the top ten hold 29%. The sequenced sample was PBMCs. The receptors stem from a man aged 80 or over with head and neck cancer. The CDR3 runs from the conserved cysteine through the conserved F or W. A D gene is named only where the DNA matches it firmly. Clone size is stated in some rows and not others, as once, few, many or a class when expanded.

D: -
size: once
J: TRBJ2-3
V: TRBV29-1
CDR3: CSVEWAARVTDTQYF
DNA: TGCAGCGTTGAGTGGGCAGCCCGCGTCACAGATACGCAGTATTTT

D: -
size: -
J: TRBJ2-5
V: TRBV5-1
CDR3: CASRDLVRQQETQYF
DNA: TGCGCCAGCCGCGATCTCGTTAGGCAGCAAGAGACCCAGTACTTC

D: -
size: -
J: TRBJ1-1
V: TRBV3-1/TRBV3-2
CDR3: CASVLPWIYAEAFF
DNA: TGTGCCAGCGTCCTACCGTGGATATATGCTGAAGCTTTCTTT

D: -
size: -
J: TRBJ2-7
V: TRBV19
CDR3: CASSMELSLIPEQYF
DNA: TGTGCCAGTAGTATGGAGCTGAGCCTCATCCCCGAGCAGTACTTC

D: -
size: -
J: TRBJ1-3
V: TRBV9
CDR3: CASSVASDTIYF
DNA: TGTGCCAGCAGCGTAGCTTCGGACACCATATATTTT

D: -
size: -
J: TRBJ2-1
V: TRBV20-1
CDR3: CSASTALSYNEQFF
DNA: TGCAGTGCTAGTACGGCTCTGTCCTACAATGAGCAGTTCTTC

D: TRBD2
size: few
J: TRBJ2-7
V: TRBV29-1
CDR3: CSVKAGGSYEQYF
DNA: TGCAGCGTGAAAGCGGGAGGCTCCTACGAGCAGTACTTC

D: TRBD2
size: -
J: TRBJ2-1
V: TRBV7-8
CDR3: CASSWGLAGLDEQFF
DNA: TGTGCCAGCAGCTGGGGACTAGCGGGACTCGATGAGCAGTTCTTC

D: TRBD1
size: -
J: TRBJ2-1
V: TRBV2
CDR3: CASSDSTGDYNEQFF
DNA: TGTGCCAGCAGTGATTCAACAGGGGATTACAATGAGCAGTTCTTC

D: TRBD1
size: -
J: TRBJ1-3
V: TRBV9
CDR3: CASSHQQGKGNTIYF
DNA: TGTGCCAGCAGCCACCAACAGGGGAAAGGAAACACCATATATTTT

D: -
size: -
J: TRBJ2-1
V: TRBV11-2
CDR3: CASSLYSRNEQFF
DNA: TGTGCCAGCAGCTTATATAGTAGAAATGAGCAGTTCTTC

D: TRBD2
size: -
J: TRBJ2-1
V: TRBV10-3
CDR3: CAIRDTSGSKSYNEQFF
DNA: TGTGCCATCAGGGATACTAGCGGGAGTAAGTCCTACAATGAGCAGTTCTTC

D: -
size: -
J: TRBJ1-4
V: TRBV18
CDR3: CASSPLGTQLFF
DNA: TGTGCCAGCTCACCCCTCGGGACCCAACTGTTTTTT

D: TRBD1
size: -
J: TRBJ2-3
V: TRBV3-1/TRBV3-2
CDR3: CASSDRGREAQYF
DNA: TGTGCCAGCAGCGACAGGGGGCGGGAGGCGCAGTATTTT

D: TRBD2
size: -
J: TRBJ2-3
V: TRBV9
CDR3: CASSTIAGGWSTQYF
DNA: TGTGCCAGCAGCACAATAGCGGGGGGGTGGTCTACGCAGTATTTT

D: TRBD1
size: -
J: TRBJ2-1
V: TRBV7-2
CDR3: CASTRTGETFNEQFF
DNA: TGTGCCAGCACACGGACAGGGGAGACGTTCAATGAGCAGTTCTTC